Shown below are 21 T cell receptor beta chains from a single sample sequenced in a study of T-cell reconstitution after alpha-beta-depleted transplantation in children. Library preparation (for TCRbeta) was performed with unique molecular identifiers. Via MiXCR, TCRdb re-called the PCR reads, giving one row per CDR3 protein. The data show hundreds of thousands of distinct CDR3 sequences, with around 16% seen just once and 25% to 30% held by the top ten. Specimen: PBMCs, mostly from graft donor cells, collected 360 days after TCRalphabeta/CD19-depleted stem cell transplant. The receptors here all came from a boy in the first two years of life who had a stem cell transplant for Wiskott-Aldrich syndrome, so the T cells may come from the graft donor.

The DNA for the CDR3 is TGTGCCAGCAGGGGGTTGAAGGGGCTTCTTTGGACCCAGTACTTC. It translates to CASRGLKGLLWTQYF. This chain links TRBV11-2 with TRBJ2-5, with D possibly being TRBD1 (5 bases). V was cut by 6 bases and J by 7 bases, with 21 bases left in between. The CDR3 is made up of 15 amino acids. Germline loops: CDR1 SGHAT, CDR2 FQNNGV.

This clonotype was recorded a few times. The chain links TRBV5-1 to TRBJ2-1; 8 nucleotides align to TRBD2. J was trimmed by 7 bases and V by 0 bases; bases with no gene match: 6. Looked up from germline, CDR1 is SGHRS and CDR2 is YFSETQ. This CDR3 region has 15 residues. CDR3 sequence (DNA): TGCGCCAGCAGCTTGGAGGTAGCGGGGAGGAATGAGCAGTTCTTC. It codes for CASSLEVAGRNEQFF.

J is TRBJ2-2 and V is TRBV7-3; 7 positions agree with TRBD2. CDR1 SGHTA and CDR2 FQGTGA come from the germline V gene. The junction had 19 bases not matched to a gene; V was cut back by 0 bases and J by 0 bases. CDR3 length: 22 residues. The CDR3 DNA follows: TGTGCCAGCAGCTTAACGGCCGTACTTCGACTAGCTGAACTTACGAACACCGGGGAGCTGTTTTTT. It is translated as CASSLTAVLRLAELTNTGELFF.

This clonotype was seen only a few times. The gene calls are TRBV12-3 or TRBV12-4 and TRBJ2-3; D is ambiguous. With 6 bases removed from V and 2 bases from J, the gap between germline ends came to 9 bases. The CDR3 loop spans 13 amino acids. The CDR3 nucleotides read TGTGCCAGCAGCCCCCGGCCCACAGATACGCAGTATTTT. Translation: CASSPRPTDTQYF.

CDR3 region: CASSFTGGRNSPLHF. In DNA form, the CDR3 reads TGTGCCAGCAGTTTCACAGGGGGACGCAATTCACCCCTCCACTTT. The rearrangement joins TRBV12-3 or TRBV12-4 to TRBJ1-6; 8 positions agree with TRBD1. CDR3 length: 15 amino acids. The J segment lost 7 bases and the V segment lost 3 bases, leaving 5 bases of the junction unmatched.

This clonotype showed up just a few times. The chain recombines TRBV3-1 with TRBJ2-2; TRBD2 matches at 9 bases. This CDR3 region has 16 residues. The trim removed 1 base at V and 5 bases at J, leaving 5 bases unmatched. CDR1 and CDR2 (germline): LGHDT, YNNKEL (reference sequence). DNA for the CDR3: TGTGCCAGCAGCCAAGTGGCGGGGGGGCCTACCGGGGAGCTGTTTTTT. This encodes CASSQVAGGPTGELFF. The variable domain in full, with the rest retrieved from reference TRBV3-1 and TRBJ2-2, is DTAVSQTPKYLVTQMGNDKSIKCEQNLGHDTMYWYKQDSKKFLKIMFSYNNKELIINETVPNRFSPKSPDKAHLNLHINSLELGDSAVYFCASSQVAGGPTGELFFGEGSRLTVL.

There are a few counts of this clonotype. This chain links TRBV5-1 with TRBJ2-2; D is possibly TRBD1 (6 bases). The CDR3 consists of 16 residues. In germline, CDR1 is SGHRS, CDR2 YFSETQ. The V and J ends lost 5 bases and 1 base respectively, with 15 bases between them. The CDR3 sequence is CASSSNRAENTGELFF. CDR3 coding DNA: TGCGCCAGCAGTAGCAACAGGGCCGAGAACACCGGGGAGCTGTTTTTT.

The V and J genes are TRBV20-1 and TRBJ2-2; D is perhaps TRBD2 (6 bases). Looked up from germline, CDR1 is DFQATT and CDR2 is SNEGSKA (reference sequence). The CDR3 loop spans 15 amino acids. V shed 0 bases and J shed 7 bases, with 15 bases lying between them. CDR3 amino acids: CSARDWRREGGELFF. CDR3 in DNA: TGCAGTGCTAGAGATTGGCGGCGGGAAGGCGGGGAGCTGTTTTTT.

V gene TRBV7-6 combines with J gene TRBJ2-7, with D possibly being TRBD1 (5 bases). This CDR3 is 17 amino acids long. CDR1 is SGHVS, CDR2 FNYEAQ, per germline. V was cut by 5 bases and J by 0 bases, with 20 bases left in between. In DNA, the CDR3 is TGTGCCAGCAGCCCCAGCGTTAAGGGGCCCCACTCCTACGAGCAGTACTTC. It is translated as CASSPSVKGPHSYEQYF.

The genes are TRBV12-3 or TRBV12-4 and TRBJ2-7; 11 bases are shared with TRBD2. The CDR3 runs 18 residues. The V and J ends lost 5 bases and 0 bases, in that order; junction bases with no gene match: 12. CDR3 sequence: CASSVLAGGSRNSYEQYF. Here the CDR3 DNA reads TGTGCCAGCAGTGTGCTAGCGGGAGGCTCCCGGAACTCCTACGAGCAGTACTTC.

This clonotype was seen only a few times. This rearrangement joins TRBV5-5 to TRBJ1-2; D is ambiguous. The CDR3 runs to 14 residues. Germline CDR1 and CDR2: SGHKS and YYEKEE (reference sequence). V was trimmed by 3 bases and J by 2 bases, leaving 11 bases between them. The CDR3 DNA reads TGTGCCAGCAGCTCGGTCGGAGCAAACTATGGCTACACCTTC. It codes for CASSSVGANYGYTF.

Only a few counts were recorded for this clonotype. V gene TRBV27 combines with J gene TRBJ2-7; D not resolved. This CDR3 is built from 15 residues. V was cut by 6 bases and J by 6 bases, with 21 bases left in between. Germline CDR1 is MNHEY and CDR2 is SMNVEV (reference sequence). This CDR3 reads CASRPEWAIIAEQYF. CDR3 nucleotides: TGTGCCAGCAGACCCGAATGGGCTATCATCGCCGAGCAGTACTTC.

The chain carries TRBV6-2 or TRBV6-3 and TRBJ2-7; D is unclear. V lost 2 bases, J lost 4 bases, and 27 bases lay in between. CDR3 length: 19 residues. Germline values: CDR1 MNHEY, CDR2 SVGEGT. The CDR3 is CASSYRISYWSSWLYEQYF. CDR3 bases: TGTGCCAGCAGTTACCGGATATCCTATTGGTCCAGTTGGCTTTACGAGCAGTACTTC.

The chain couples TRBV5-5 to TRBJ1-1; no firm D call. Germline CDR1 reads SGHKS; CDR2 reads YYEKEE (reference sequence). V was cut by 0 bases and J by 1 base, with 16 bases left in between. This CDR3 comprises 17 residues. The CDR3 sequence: CASSLVIWDFANTEAFF. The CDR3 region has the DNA TGTGCCAGCAGCTTGGTGATCTGGGATTTCGCGAACACTGAAGCTTTCTTT.

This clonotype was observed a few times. DNA for the CDR3: TGCAGTGCTAGAGAGAAGGGACAGGGGAGGACCCCCCAGTACTTC. Its translation is CSAREKGQGRTPQYF. The rearrangement uses TRBV20-1 and TRBJ2-5, with TRBD1 identical over 10 bases. With V trimmed by 0 bases and J by 9 bases, 10 bases remained unmatched. Germline CDR1 and CDR2: DFQATT and SNEGSKA (reference sequence). The CDR3 spans 15 residues.

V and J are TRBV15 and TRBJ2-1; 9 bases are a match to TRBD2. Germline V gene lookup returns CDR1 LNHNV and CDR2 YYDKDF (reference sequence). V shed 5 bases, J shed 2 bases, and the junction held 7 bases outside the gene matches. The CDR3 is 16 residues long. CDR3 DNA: TGTGCCACCAGCGGCCTAGCGGGGAAGGCCTACAATGAGCAGTTCTTC. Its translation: CATSGLAGKAYNEQFF.

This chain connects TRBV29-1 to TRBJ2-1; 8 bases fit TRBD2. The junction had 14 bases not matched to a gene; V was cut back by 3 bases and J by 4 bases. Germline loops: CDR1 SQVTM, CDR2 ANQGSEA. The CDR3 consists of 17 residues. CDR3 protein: CSVEDAPAGVPYNEQFF. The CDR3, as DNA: TGCAGCGTTGAGGACGCCCCAGCGGGAGTGCCGTACAATGAGCAGTTCTTC.

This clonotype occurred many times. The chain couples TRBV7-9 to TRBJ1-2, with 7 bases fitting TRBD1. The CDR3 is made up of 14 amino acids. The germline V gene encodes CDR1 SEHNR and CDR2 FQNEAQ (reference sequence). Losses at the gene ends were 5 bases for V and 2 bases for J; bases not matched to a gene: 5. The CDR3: CASSQGGRNYGYTF. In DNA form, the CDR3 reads TGTGCCAGCAGCCAGGGGGGTAGGAACTATGGCTACACCTTC.

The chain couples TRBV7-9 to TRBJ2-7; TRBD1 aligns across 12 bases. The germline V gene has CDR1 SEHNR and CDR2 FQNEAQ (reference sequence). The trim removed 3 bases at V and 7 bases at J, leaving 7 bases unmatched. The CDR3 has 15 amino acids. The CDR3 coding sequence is TGTGCCAGCAGCTTGCCGGGACAGGGGGCGTATGAGCAGTACTTC. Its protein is CASSLPGQGAYEQYF.

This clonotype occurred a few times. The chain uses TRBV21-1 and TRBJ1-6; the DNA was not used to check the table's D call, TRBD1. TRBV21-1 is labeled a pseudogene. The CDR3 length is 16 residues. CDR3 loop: CASSKDDTGGCGPLHF. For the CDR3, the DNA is TGTGCCAGCAGCAAAGATGACACAGGGGGATGCGGACCCCTCCACTTT.

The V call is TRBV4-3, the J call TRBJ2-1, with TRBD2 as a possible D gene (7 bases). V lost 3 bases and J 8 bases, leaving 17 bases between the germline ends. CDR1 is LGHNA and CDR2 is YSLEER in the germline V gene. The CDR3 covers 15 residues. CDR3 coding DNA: TGCGCCAGCAGCCATGGGGGAGGGGGACTTTATGAGCAGTTCTTC. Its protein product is CASSHGGGGLYEQFF.